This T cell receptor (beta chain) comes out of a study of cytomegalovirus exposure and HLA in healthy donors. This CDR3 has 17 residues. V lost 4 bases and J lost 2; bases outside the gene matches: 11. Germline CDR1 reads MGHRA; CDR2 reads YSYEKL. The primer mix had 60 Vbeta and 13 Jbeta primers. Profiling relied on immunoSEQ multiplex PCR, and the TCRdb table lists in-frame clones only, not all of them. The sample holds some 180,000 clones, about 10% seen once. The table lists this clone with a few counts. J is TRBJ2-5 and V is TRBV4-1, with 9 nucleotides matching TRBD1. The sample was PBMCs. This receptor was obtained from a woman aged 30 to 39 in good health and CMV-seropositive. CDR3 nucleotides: TGCGCCAGCAGCCGCCAAAGGGGGGGACAGGGTCAAGAGACCCAGTACTTC. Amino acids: CASSRQRGGQGQETQYF.